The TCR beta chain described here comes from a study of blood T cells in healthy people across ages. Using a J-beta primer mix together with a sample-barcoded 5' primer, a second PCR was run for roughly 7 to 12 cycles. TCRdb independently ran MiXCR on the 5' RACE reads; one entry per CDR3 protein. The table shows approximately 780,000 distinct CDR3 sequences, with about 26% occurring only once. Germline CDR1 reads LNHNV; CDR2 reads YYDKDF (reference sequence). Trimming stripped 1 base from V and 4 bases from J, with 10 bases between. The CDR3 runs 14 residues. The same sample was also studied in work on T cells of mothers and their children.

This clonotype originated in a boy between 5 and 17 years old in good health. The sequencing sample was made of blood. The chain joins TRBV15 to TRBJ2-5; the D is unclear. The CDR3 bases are TGTGCCACCAGCAGAGTTTATACGGGAGAGACCCAGTACTTC. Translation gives CATSRVYTGETQYF.